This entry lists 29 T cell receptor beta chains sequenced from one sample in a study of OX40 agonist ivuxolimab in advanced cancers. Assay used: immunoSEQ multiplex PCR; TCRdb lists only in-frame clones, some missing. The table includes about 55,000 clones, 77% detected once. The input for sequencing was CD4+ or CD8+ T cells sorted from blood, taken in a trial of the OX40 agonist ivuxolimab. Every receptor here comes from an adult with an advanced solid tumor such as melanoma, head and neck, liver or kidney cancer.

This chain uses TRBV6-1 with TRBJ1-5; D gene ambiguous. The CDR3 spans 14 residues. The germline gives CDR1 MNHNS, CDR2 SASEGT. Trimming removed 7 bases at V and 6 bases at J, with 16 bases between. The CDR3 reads CASTRLNQRQPQHF. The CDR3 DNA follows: TGTGCCAGCACCCGACTTAATCAGCGTCAGCCCCAGCATTTT.

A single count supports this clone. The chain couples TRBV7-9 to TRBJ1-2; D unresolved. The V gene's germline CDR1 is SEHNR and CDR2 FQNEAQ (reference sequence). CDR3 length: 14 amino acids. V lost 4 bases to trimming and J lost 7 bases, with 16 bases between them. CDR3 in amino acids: CASSSPRWQPGYTF. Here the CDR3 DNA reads TGTGCCAGCAGCTCCCCCAGGTGGCAGCCTGGCTACACCTTC.

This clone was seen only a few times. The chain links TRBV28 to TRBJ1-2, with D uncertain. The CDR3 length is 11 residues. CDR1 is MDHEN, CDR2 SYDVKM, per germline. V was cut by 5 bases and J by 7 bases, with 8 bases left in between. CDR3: CASSSATGYTF. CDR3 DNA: TGTGCCAGCAGTAGTGCCACTGGCTACACCTTC.

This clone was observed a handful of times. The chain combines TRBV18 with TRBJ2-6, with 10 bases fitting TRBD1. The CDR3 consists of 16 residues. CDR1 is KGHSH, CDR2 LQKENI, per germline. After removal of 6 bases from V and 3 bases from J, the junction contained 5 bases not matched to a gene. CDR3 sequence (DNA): TGTGCCAGCTCCCTGACAGGGGGCGTTGGGGCCAACGTCCTGACTTTC. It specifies CASSLTGGVGANVLTF.

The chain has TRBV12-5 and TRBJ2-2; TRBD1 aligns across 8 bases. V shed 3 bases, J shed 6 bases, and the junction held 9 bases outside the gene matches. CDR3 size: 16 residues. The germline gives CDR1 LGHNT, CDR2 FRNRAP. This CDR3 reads CASGLGQGSRAGELFF. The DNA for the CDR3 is TGTGCTAGTGGTTTAGGACAGGGATCTAGAGCCGGGGAGCTGTTTTTT.

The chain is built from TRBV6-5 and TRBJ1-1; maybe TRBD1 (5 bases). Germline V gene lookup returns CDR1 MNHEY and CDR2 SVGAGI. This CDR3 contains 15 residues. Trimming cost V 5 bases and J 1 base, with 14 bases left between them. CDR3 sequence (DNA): TGTGCCAGCAGTGCCCACCAGGGAAGGAACACTGAAGCTTTCTTT. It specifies CASSAHQGRNTEAFF.

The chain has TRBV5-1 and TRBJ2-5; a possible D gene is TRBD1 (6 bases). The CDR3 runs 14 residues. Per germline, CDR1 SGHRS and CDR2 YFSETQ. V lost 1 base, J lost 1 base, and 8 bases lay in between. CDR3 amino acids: CASSLTGFQETQYF. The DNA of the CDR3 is TGCGCCAGCAGCTTGACAGGGTTCCAAGAGACCCAGTACTTC.

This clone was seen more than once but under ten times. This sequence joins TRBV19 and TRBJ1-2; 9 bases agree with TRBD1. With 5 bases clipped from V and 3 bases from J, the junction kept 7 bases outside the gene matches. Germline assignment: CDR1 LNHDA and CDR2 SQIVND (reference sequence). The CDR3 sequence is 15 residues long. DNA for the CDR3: TGTGCCAGTAGTTCCTTCGGACAGGGGTACTATGGCTACACCTTC. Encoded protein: CASSSFGQGYYGYTF.

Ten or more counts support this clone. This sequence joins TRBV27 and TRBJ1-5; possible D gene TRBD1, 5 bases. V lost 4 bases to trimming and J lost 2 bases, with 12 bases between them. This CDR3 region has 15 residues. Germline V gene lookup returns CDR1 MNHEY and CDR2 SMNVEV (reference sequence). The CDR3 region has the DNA TGTGCCAGCAGTTCCCAGGGAAGTGGCAATCAGCCCCAGCATTTT. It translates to CASSSQGSGNQPQHF.

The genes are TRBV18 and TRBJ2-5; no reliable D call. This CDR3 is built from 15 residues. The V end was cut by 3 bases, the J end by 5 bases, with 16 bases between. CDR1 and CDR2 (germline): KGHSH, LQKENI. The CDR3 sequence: CASSPNYLPRETQYF. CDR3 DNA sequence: TGTGCCAGCTCACCCAATTATTTGCCCCGGGAGACCCAGTACTTC.

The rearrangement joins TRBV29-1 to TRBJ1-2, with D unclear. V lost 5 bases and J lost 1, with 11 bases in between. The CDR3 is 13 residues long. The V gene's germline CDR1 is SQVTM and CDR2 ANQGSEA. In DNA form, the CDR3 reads TGCAGCGTTTTCCGGACGGATAACTATGGCTACACCTTC. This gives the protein CSVFRTDNYGYTF.

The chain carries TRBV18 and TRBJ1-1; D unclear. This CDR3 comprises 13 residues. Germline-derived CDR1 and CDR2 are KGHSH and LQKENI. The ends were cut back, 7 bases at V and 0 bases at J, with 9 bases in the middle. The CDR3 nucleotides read TGTGCCAGCTACAGTTCCATGAACACTGAAGCTTTCTTT. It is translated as CASYSSMNTEAFF.

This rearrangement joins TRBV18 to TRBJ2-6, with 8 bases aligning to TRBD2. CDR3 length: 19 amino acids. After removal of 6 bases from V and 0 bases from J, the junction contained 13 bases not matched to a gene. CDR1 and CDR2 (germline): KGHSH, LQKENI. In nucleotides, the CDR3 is TGTGCCAGCTCCCTTCGGGGTCCGGGGGGGCCCTCTGGGGCCAACGTCCTGACTTTC. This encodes CASSLRGPGGPSGANVLTF.

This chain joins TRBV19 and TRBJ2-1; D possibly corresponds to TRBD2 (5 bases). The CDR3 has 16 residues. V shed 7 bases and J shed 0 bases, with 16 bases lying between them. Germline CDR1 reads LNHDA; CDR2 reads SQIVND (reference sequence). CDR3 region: CASTINLAASYNEQFF. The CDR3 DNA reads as TGTGCCAGTACCATTAATCTAGCTGCCTCCTACAATGAGCAGTTCTTC.

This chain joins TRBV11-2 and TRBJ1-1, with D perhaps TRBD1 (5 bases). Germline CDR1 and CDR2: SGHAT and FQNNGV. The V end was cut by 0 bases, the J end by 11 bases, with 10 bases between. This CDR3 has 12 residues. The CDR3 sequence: CASSLDQGWAFF. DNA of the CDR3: TGTGCCAGCAGCTTAGACCAGGGATGGGCTTTCTTT. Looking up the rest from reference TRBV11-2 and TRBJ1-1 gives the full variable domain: EAGVAQSPRYKIIEKRQSVAFWCNPISGHATLYWYQQILGQGPKLLIQFQNNGVVDDSQLPKDRFSAERLKGVDSTLKIQPAKLEDSAVYLCASSLDQGWAFFGQGTRLTVV.

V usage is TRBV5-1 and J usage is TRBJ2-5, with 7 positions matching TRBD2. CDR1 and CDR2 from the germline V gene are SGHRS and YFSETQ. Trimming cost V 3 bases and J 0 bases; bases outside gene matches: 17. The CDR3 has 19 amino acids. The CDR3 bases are TGCGCCAGCAGCTCAAGACTCCCCGGGACTAACCTGTACCAAGAGACCCAGTACTTC. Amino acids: CASSSRLPGTNLYQETQYF.

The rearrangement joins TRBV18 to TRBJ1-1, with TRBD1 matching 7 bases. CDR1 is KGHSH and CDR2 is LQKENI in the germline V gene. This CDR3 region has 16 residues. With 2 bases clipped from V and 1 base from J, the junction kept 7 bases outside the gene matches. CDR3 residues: CASSPDQGGGNTEAFF. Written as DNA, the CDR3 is TGTGCCAGCTCACCAGACCAGGGGGGAGGGAACACTGAAGCTTTCTTT.

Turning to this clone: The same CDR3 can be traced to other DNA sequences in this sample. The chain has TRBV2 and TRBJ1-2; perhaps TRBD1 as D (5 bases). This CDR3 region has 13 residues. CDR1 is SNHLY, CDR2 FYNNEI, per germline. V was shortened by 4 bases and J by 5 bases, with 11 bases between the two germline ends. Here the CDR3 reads CASSAGPRYGYTF. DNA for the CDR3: TGTGCCAGCAGTGCGGGACCCCGATATGGCTACACCTTC.

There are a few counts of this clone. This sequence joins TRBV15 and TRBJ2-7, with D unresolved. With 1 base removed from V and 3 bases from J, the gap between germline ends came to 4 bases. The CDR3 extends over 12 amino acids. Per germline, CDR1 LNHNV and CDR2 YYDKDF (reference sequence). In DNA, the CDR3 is TGTGCCACCAGCAGAGTGGGCTACGAGCAGTACTTC. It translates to CATSRVGYEQYF.

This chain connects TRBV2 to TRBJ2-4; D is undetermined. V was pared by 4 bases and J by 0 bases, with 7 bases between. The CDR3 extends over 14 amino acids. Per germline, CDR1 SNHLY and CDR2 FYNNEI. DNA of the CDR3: TGTGCCAGCAGTGGACAACAAGCCAAAAACATTCAGTACTTC. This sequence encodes CASSGQQAKNIQYF.

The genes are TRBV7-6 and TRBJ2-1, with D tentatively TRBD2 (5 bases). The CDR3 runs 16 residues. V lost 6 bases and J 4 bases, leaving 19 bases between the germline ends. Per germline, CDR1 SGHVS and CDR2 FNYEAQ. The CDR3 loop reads CASSPLAGKRYNEQFF. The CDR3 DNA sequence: TGTGCCAGCAGTCCCCTGGCCGGGAAGCGGTACAATGAGCAGTTCTTC.

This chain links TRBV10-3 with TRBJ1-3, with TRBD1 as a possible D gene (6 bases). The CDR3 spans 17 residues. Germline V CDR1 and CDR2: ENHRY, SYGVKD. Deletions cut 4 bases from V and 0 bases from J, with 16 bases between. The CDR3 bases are TGTGCCATCAGTGGATCAGGACAGACTATCTCTGGAAACACCATATATTTT. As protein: CAISGSGQTISGNTIYF.

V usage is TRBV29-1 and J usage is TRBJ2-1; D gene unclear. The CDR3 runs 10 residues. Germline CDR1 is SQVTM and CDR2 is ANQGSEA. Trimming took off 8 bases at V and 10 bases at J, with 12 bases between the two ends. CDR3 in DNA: TGCAGCCTCGTTTGGGGAGAGCAGTTCTTC. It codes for CSLVWGEQFF.

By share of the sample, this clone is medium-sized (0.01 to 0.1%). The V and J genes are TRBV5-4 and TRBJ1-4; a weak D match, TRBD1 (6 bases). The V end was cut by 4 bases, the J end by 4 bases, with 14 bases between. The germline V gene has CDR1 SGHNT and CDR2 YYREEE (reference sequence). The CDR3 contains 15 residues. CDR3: CASSANRALNEKLFF. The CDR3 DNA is TGTGCCAGCAGCGCGAACAGGGCGCTTAATGAAAAACTGTTTTTT.

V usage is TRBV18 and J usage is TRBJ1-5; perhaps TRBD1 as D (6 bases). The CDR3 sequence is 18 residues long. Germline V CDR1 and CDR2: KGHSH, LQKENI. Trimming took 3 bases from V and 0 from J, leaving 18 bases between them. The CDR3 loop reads CASSPPGQLGGSNQPQHF. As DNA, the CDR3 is TGTGCCAGCTCACCCCCCGGGCAGTTAGGGGGTAGCAATCAGCCCCAGCATTTT.

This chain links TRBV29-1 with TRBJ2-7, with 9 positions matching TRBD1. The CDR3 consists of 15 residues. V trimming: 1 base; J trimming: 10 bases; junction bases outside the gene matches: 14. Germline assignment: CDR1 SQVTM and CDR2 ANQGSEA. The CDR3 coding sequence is TGCAGCGTTGAAGGATCGGACAGGGGCCTGTCTGGCCAGTACTTC. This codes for CSVEGSDRGLSGQYF.

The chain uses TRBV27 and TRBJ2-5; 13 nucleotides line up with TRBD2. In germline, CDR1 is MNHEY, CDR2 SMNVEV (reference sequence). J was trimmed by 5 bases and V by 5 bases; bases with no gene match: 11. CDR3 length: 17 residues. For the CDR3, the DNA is TGTGCCAGCAGTCCAGGGACTAGCGGGGAACCGGGGGAGACCCAGTACTTC. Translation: CASSPGTSGEPGETQYF.

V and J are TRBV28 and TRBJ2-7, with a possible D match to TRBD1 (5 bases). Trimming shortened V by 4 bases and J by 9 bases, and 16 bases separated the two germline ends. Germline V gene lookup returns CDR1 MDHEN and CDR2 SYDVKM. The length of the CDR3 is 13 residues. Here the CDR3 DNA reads TGTGCCAGCAGTTACCTTAGGGAAAGGGGGCAGTACTTC. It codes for CASSYLRERGQYF.

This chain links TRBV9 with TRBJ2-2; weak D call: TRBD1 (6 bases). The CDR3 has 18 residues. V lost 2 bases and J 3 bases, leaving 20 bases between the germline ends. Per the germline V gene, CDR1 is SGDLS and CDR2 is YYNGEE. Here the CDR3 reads CASSVPSNTGLDTGELFF. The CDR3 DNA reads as TGTGCCAGCAGCGTCCCCTCTAATACAGGGCTGGACACCGGGGAGCTGTTTTTT.